This T cell receptor (beta chain) was sequenced in a study of PD-L1 blockade in urothelial cancer. Background on the study: Male sex and bladder-origin urothelial cancer were recorded for about 90% of the roughly 30 patients. Analyses used blood from 3 weeks (second dose) and 6 weeks after treatment start. Study-level results: Having blood TCR clonality under the median before treatment predicted better survival.

For this clone: Its antigen is not identified.

Method: immunoSEQ multiplex PCR; TCRdb's copy keeps in-frame clones and lacks some. In the table there are 70,000 or so clones, under 90% of which are singletons. The CDR3 is made up of 14 amino acids. Per the germline V gene, CDR1 is SGHRS and CDR2 is YFSETQ. V was cut by 4 bases and J by 0 bases, with 10 bases left in between. Source: PBMCs, taken around atezolizumab (anti-PD-L1) treatment. This TCR came from a man aged 65 to 85 with urothelial cancer. This chain joins TRBV5-1 and TRBJ1-1; the D is unclear. This CDR3 reads CASSVSTLNTEAFF. CDR3 in DNA: TGCGCCAGCAGCGTCAGTACCTTGAACACTGAAGCTTTCTTT.